This TCR beta chain was profiled in a study of CDR3 diversity in severe acne. The CDR3 consists of 16 residues. V was pared by 5 bases and J by 4 bases, with 18 bases between. With regard to this clonotype: Since a much larger clone is just one base distant, this may be a read error.

One entry per CDR3 protein results from TCRdb running MiXCR on the PCR reads. The sample contains over 90,000 distinct CDR3 sequences, under 60% of which appear only once. The chain has TRBV12-3 or TRBV12-4 and TRBJ2-1; D may correspond to TRBD1 or TRBD2 (5 bases each). Sequenced material: blood. The clonotype comes from a male donor with acne. The CDR3 DNA follows: TGTGCCAGCAGTCTTGATCAAGGGGAGCGGTACAATGAGCAGTTCTTC. Its protein product is CASSLDQGERYNEQFF.